Described below is a single T cell receptor (beta chain) sequence and its context. No antigen is known for it. It has no much larger one-base neighbor in the sample; base qualities were not kept. This specimen's time point label, per the study, means: cycle 4 day 1 (C4D1), after more than 5 weeks of nivolumab. All trial patients had relapsed after autologous stem cell transplantation, with cohorts A, B and C differing in prior brentuximab vedotin exposure. The trial cohort comprised some 60 patients with relapsed/refractory classical Hodgkin lymphoma whose best overall responses were complete response, partial response or progressive disease. Trial patients were treated with single-agent nivolumab in the multi-cohort phase II CheckMate 205 trial. An independent review committee assessed best overall response by applying the 2007 International Working Group response criteria. Trial PBMCs were obtained immediately prior to nivolumab initiation (C1D1) and on therapy at cycle 2 day 1 and cycle 4 day 1. Peripheral blood was collected in 8 mL Vacutainer Cell Preparation Tubes, from which PBMCs were isolated by centrifugation and then cryopreserved.

The Qiagen DNeasy kit was used to extract genomic DNA from unsorted PBMCs and from the negatively selected CD4+ and CD8+ fractions. TCR beta CDR3 regions were amplified by immunoSEQ multiplex PCR using primers annealing to V and J segments. A synthetic immune receptor repertoire was used to minimize amplification bias, and remaining bias was computationally removed after sequencing. As for the original processing: Repertoire diversity was quantified as the Shannon entropy index using custom Python scripts. Unsorted, CD4+ and CD8+ repertoires were analyzed separately, except for combined analyses in which CD4+ and CD8+ sequences were merged in silico. A clone counted as expanded when the clone's frequency after treatment rose at least 2-fold relative to C1D1, and clones undetected at baseline were given a pseudocount of 0.5. Singleton clones were defined as clones with 0 or 1 copy at C1D1, and non-singleton clones were defined as clones with 2 or more copies. Clones expanded in unsorted samples were assigned a CD4+, CD8+ or unknown annotation through matching of protein sequences in sorted samples from the same patient. Wilcoxon tests on paired samples were used to test diversity changes from C1D1 to C4D1. Drawn from immuneACCESS, this table holds only the in-frame rearrangements with V and J called that TCRdb kept. Clones are partly lost; checked studies trace under half to an unresolved V gene and leave the rest unexplained. V and J calls and clone size come straight from that table; D and trimming were deduced from the DNA. In this sample the table shows fewer than 95,000 clones, about 83% of which occur a single time. The top ten clonotypes cover about 18% of the sample.

This entry comes from a study of PD-1 blockade in classical Hodgkin lymphoma (dated by TCRdb to between 2020 and 2021). Background for the entire study: Nivolumab dosing was 3 mg/kg intravenously every 2 weeks, continuing until either disease progression or unacceptable toxicity. A peripheral blood immune signature of response to PD-1 blockade in classical Hodgkin lymphoma was defined using TCR beta sequencing and CyTOF. Overall study outcomes, separate from this receptor: A significant rise by C4D1 was seen in CD4+ but not CD8+ TCR diversity (p=0.0027 vs p=0.16), with the rise being most apparent in complete responders (p=0.02). Trial patients achieving complete response had baseline diversity similar to newly diagnosed patients, whereas partial responders and progressors had significantly lower diversity. Lower diversity was seen in patients whose nivolumab began less than 1 year after ASCT, and these patients were left out of later analyses so that immune reconstitution would not confound the results. The study covered only a single clinical trial cohort, and the causes of the repertoire differences, possibly disease activity or prior therapy, were still not defined. Newly diagnosed patients were reported to have lower baseline TCR diversity than healthy donors, and relapsed/refractory patients were reported to have lower baseline TCR diversity still.

This TCR was recovered from a human donor with classical Hodgkin lymphoma. Sequencing was performed on peripheral blood mononuclear cells (PBMCs), taken before the fourth cycle of nivolumab.

For the CDR3, the sequence is CASSESGGKPYF. The DNA sequence is TGTGCCAGCAGTGAATCGGGCGGGAAGCCGTACTTC. The rearrangement combines TRBV2 with TRBJ2-5; TRBD2 is a weak D gene call, 6 bases matching. CDR1 and CDR2 are drawn from the germline V gene: SNHLY, FYNNEI. Trimming takes 2 bases from V and 13 bases from J, and the germline ends sit 14 bases apart. The CDR3, cysteine through phenylalanine, is 12 amino acids long. Just the 36-base CDR3 DNA is kept, in frame starting at base 1. Reference TRBV2 and TRBJ2-5 genes cover what lies past the CDR3, so the full variable domain is EPEVTQTPSHQVTQMGQEVILRCVPISNHLYFYWYRQILGQKVEFLVSFYNNEISEKSEIFDDQFSVERPDGSNFTLKIRSTKLEDSAMYFCASSESGGKPYFGPGTRLLVL.